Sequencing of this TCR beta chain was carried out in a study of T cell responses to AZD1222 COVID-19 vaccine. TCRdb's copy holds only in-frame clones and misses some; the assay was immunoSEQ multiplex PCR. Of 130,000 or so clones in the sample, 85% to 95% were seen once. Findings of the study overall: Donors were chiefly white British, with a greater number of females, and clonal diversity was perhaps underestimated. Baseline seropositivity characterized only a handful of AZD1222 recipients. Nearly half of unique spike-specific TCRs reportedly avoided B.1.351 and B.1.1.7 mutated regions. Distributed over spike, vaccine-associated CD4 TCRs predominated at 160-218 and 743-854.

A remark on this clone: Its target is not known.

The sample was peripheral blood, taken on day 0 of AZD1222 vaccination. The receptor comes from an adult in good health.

The CDR3 DNA reads as TGTGCCAGCAGCGAACTAGCGGGGACCTACGAGCAGTACTTC. Translated: CASSELAGTYEQYF. V gene TRBV11-2 combines with J gene TRBJ2-7, with 10 bases matching TRBD2. Losses at the gene ends were 5 bases for V and 2 bases for J; bases not matched to a gene: 3. This CDR3 contains 14 residues. Germline lookup yields CDR1 SGHAT and CDR2 FQNNGV.